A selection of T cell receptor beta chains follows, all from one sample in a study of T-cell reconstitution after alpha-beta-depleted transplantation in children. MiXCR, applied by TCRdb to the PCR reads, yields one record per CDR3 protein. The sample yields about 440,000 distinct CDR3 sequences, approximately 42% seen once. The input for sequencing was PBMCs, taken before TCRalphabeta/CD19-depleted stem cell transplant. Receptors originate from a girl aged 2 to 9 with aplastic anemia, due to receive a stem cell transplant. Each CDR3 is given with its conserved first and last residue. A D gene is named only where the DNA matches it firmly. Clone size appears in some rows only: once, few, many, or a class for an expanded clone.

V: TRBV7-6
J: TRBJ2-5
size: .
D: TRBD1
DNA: TGTGCCAGCAGCCGAAGATTGACAGGGGAAGGAGAGACCCAGTACTTC
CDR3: CASSRRLTGEGETQYF

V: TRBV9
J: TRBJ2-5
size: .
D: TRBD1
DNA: TGTGCCAGCAGCGGCACAGGGGACCAAGAGACCCAGTACTTC
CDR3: CASSGTGDQETQYF

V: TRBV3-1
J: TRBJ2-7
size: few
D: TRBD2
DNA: TGTGCCAGCAGCCTAGCGGGAAGGTCTTACATAACCTACGAGCAGTACTTC
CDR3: CASSLAGRSYITYEQYF

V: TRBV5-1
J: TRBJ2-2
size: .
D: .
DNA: TGCGCCAGCAGGGCGGGCGAAAACACCGGGGAGCTGTTTTTT
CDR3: CASRAGENTGELFF

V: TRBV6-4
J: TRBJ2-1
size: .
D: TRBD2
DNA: TGTGCCATCCTGCGGGAGCAATCCTACAATGAGCAGTTCTTC
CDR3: CAILREQSYNEQFF

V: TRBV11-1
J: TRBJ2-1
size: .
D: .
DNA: TGTGCCAGCAGCTCCCAGGGTCGAGATGAGCAGTTCTTC
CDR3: CASSSQGRDEQFF

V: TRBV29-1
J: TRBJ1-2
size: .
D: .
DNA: TGCAGCGTCGACCGACCGGGGCTGACGAACTATGGCTACACCTTC
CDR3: CSVDRPGLTNYGYTF

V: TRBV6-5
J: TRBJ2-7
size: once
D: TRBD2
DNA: TGTGCCAGCAGTTACTCGGTCTCAGCTAGCGGGATTCCATACGAGCAGTACTTC
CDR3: CASSYSVSASGIPYEQYF

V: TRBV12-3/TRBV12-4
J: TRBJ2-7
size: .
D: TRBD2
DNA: TGTGCCAGCAGCCCCGGGCGGGGGGGCGACGAGCAGTACTTC
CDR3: CASSPGRGGDEQYF

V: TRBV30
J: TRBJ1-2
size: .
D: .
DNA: TGTGCCTGGAGAGACTATGGCTACACCTTC
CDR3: CAWRDYGYTF

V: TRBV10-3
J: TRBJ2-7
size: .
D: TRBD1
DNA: TGTGCCATCAGGGGGACAGGGAAGTCCTACGAGCAGTACTTC
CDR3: CAIRGTGKSYEQYF

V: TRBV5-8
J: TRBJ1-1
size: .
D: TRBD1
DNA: TGTGCCAGCAGCCTGGCCCGGGACAGGGGGCGCGGAACTGAAGCTTTCTTT
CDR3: CASSLARDRGRGTEAFF

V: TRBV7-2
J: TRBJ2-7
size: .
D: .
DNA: TGTGCCAGCAGCGGTATCAGGGAGGTCTCCTACGAGCAGTACTTC
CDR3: CASSGIREVSYEQYF

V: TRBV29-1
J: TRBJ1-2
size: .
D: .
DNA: TGCAGCGTTCCCTCGGAGGGGGTTAGAGGCTACACCTTC
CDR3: CSVPSEGVRGYTF

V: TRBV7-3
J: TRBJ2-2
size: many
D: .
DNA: TGTGCCAGCAGCCAAACGACAGGCACCGGGGAGCTGTTTTTT
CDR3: CASSQTTGTGELFF

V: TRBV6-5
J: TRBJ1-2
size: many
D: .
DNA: TGTGCCAGCAGTTCCCCGGGAAGGTCTAACTATGGCTACACCTTC
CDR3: CASSSPGRSNYGYTF

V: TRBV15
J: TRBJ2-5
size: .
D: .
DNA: TGTGCCACCAGCAGGAGGGGCCAAGAGACCCAGTACTTC
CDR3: CATSRRGQETQYF

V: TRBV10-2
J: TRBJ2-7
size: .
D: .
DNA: TGCGCCAGCAGTGGGGTGGGCTCCGAGCAGTACTTC
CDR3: CASSGVGSEQYF

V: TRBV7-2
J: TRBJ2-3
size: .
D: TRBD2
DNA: TGTGCCAGCAGCTTTGGACTAGCGGGCACAGATACGCAGTATTTT
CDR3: CASSFGLAGTDTQYF

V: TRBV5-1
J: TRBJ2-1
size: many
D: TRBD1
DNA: TGCGCCAGCACCTATTCCTGGACAGGGGGCAATGAGCAGTTCTTC
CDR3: CASTYSWTGGNEQFF

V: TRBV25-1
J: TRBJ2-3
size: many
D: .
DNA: TGTGCCAGCAGTGCCCCTAGCTCTCTCACAGATACGCAGTATTTT
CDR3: CASSAPSSLTDTQYF

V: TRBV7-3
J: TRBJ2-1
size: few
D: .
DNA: TGTGCCAGCAACGGGGCGAACAATGAGCAGTTCTTC
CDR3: CASNGANNEQFF